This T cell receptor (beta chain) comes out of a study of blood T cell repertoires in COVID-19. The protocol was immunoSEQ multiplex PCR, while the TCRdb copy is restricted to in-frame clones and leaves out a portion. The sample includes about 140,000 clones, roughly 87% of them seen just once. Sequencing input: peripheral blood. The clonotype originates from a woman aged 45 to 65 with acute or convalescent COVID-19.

The CDR3 bases are TGTGCCTGGATTGGACACTTACCGAATAGCAATCAGCCCCAGCATTTT. This codes for CAWIGHLPNSNQPQHF. J is TRBJ1-5 and V is TRBV30; a weak D match, TRBD1 (5 bases). CDR1 GTSNPN and CDR2 SVGIG come from the germline V gene (reference sequence). The CDR3 is 16 residues long. Trimming stripped 4 bases from V and 0 bases from J, with 16 bases between.